Shown below are 20 T cell receptor beta chains from a single sample sequenced in a study of blood T cell repertoires in COVID-19. The assay was immunoSEQ multiplex PCR, and TCRdb's table has in-frame clones only and misses some. This sample yields fewer than 250,000 clones, of which 70% to 90% are seen a single time; 4% to 4.5% belongs to the top ten. Sequenced input: peripheral blood. The receptor set was obtained from a man in his fifties or sixties with acute or convalescent COVID-19.

V and J are TRBV19 and TRBJ1-2; D call uncertain. Per the germline V gene, CDR1 is LNHDA and CDR2 is SQIVND (reference sequence). Trimming shortened V by 9 bases and J by 4 bases, and 15 bases separated the two germline ends. The CDR3 is 13 residues long. The CDR3 bases are TGTGCCAGCCAACCGGCAGCGGCCTATGGCTACACCTTC. It specifies CASQPAAAYGYTF. The variable domain in full, completed from reference TRBV19 and TRBJ1-2, reads DGGITQSPKYLFRKEGQNVTLSCEQNLNHDAMYWYRQDPGQGLRLIYYSQIVNDFQKGDIAEGYSVSREKKESFPLTVTSAQKNPTAFYLCASQPAAAYGYTFGSGTRLTVV.

This clone has only a few counts. The V gene is TRBV5-6, the J gene TRBJ1-1; 7 bases are a match to TRBD1. The CDR3 consists of 14 residues. Germline V gene data show CDR1 as SGHDT and CDR2 as YYEEEE. Germline trimming cut 4 bases from V and 4 bases from J; bases unmatched to any gene: 7. The CDR3 spells CASSALDRVTEAFF. Written as DNA, the CDR3 is TGTGCCAGCAGCGCATTAGACAGGGTCACTGAAGCTTTCTTT.

A single count supports this clone. The V gene is TRBV11-2, the J gene TRBJ1-5, with D tentatively TRBD1 (5 bases). This CDR3 region has 13 residues. Germline-derived CDR1 and CDR2 are SGHAT and FQNNGV. Trimming left V 0 bases short and J 5 bases short, with 5 bases between. CDR3 sequence (DNA): TGTGCCAGCAGCTTAGACAGGGATCAGCCCCAGCATTTT. Its translation is CASSLDRDQPQHF.

In this sample, this clone turned up once. This chain connects TRBV28 to TRBJ2-3, with a possible D match to TRBD2 (6 bases). The CDR3 contains 12 residues. CDR1 is MDHEN and CDR2 is SYDVKM in the germline V gene. Deletions cut 6 bases from V and 3 bases from J, with 7 bases between. In nucleotides, the CDR3 is TGTGCCAGCAGGGGGGGTACAGATACGCAGTATTTT. Protein product: CASRGGTDTQYF.

V and J are TRBV10-1 and TRBJ2-3; weak D call: TRBD2 (5 bases). V was pared by 4 bases and J by 2 bases, with 10 bases between. This CDR3 spans 14 amino acids. The germline CDR1 and CDR2 sequences are WNHNN and SYGVQD (reference sequence). The CDR3 loop reads CASSGGNPTDTQYF. The CDR3 coding sequence is TGCGCCAGCAGTGGAGGGAATCCCACAGATACGCAGTATTTT.

The sample holds one count of this clone. J is TRBJ2-7 and V is TRBV11-3, with D perhaps matching TRBD1 (5 bases). Trimming cost V 5 bases and J 5 bases, with 16 bases left between them. The V gene's germline CDR1 is SGHNT and CDR2 YENEEA. The CDR3 is 14 amino acids. The DNA for the CDR3 is TGTGCCAGCAGCACTATCAGGGTGCCTGACGAGCAGTACTTC. As protein: CASSTIRVPDEQYF. The full variable domain, its missing parts supplied by reference TRBV11-3 and TRBJ2-7, is EAGVVQSPRYKIIEKKQPVAFWCNPISGHNTLYWYLQNLGQGPELLIRYENEEAVDDSQLPKDRFSAERLKGVDSTLKIQPAELGDSAVYLCASSTIRVPDEQYFGPGTRLTVT.

The rearrangement uses TRBV6-6 and TRBJ2-1, with 9 bases that match TRBD2. The J segment lost 7 bases and the V segment lost 0 bases, leaving 7 bases of the junction unmatched. CDR1 is MNHNY, CDR2 SVGAGI, per germline (reference sequence). There are 16 residues in the CDR3. The CDR3 DNA is TGTGCCAGCAGTTACTCAGGAGCGGGAGGTGGGAATGAGCAGTTCTTC. This sequence encodes CASSYSGAGGGNEQFF.

This clone is a singleton in its sample. The genes are TRBV10-2 and TRBJ2-1; no reliable D call. CDR1 WSHSY and CDR2 SAAADI come from the germline V gene. V lost 0 bases to trimming and J lost 4 bases, with 13 bases between them. The length of the CDR3 is 16 residues. For the CDR3, the DNA is TGCGCCAGCAGTGAGTCGCTAGTCTTGGTATACAATGAGCAGTTCTTC. Protein product: CASSESLVLVYNEQFF.

This rearrangement joins TRBV7-9 to TRBJ1-3; no definite D call. This CDR3 is built from 12 residues. Germline lookup yields CDR1 SEHNR and CDR2 FQNEAQ (reference sequence). The V gene lost 5 bases and the J gene lost 4 bases, with 6 bases spanning the gap. CDR3 nucleotide sequence: TGTGCCAGCAGCGCGGGGGGAAACACCATATATTTT. This encodes CASSAGGNTIYF.

The V and J genes are TRBV19 and TRBJ1-3; D is perhaps TRBD1 (5 bases). This CDR3 comprises 15 residues. Germline V gene sequence: CDR1 LNHDA, CDR2 SQIVND (reference sequence). Deletions cut 7 bases from V and 0 bases from J, with 13 bases between. In DNA form, the CDR3 reads TGTGCCAGTACCCTGGGACTGCACTCTGGAAACACCATATATTTT. This translates into CASTLGLHSGNTIYF.

The chain couples TRBV19 to TRBJ2-2; 10 bases align to TRBD1. Germline V CDR1 and CDR2: LNHDA, SQIVND (reference sequence). V was pared by 3 bases and J by 3 bases, with 4 bases of the junction left unmatched. CDR3 length: 16 amino acids. The CDR3 DNA is TGTGCCAGTAGTATCTCTGGACAGGGGGACACCGGGGAGCTGTTTTTT. Translated: CASSISGQGDTGELFF. The complete variable domain, with remaining parts taken from reference TRBV19 and TRBJ2-2, reads DGGITQSPKYLFRKEGQNVTLSCEQNLNHDAMYWYRQDPGQGLRLIYYSQIVNDFQKGDIAEGYSVSREKKESFPLTVTSAQKNPTAFYLCASSISGQGDTGELFFGEGSRLTVL.

The sample holds one count of this clone. The J gene is TRBJ2-1, the V gene TRBV10-1; TRBD2 matches at 9 bases. The CDR3 sequence is 16 residues long. The trim removed 1 base at V and 5 bases at J, leaving 6 bases unmatched. Germline-derived CDR1 and CDR2 are WNHNN and SYGVQD (reference sequence). The CDR3 reads CASSEWSSGANNEQFF. The CDR3 DNA reads TGCGCCAGCAGTGAGTGGTCTAGCGGGGCGAACAATGAGCAGTTCTTC.

The chain carries TRBV7-8 and TRBJ1-5; TRBD1 might be the D (6 bases). Trimming took off 5 bases at V and 3 bases at J, with 14 bases between the two ends. This CDR3 has 15 amino acids. Germline CDR1 is SGHVS and CDR2 is FQNEAQ. CDR3 region: CASSLDTGSNQPQHF. As DNA, the CDR3 is TGTGCCAGCAGCCTAGACACAGGGTCCAATCAGCCCCAGCATTTT.

This clone was observed once. J is TRBJ2-3 and V is TRBV27; maybe TRBD1 (5 bases). The CDR3 loop spans 13 amino acids. In germline, CDR1 is MNHEY, CDR2 SMNVEV (reference sequence). The germline V and J ends were trimmed by 6 bases and 6 bases, with 13 bases remaining between them. The CDR3 loop reads CASSQGEGDTQYF. The DNA for the CDR3 is TGTGCCAGCAGCCAAGGGGAAGGGGATACGCAGTATTTT.

The CDR3 DNA sequence: TGTGCCAGCAGTTTTAATGACCTTACTAGTACCTACGAGCAGTACTTC. The encoded protein is CASSFNDLTSTYEQYF. V is TRBV28 and J is TRBJ2-7; possibly TRBD2 for D (5 bases). Germline CDR1 is MDHEN and CDR2 is SYDVKM. This CDR3 contains 16 residues. V lost 3 bases and J lost 2, with 17 bases in between.

Concerning this clone: Relative to the germline gene, one junction end is altered; a read error may explain this. The chain links TRBV7-7 to TRBJ2-7, with D possibly matching TRBD2 (5 bases). The CDR3 length is 14 residues. Germline V gives CDR1 SSHAT, CDR2 FNYEAQ (reference sequence). The CDR3 loop reads CASSPSGLNYEQYF. Here the CDR3 DNA reads TGTGCTAGCAGCCCCAGCGGCTTAAACTACGAGCAGTACTTC.

This rearrangement joins TRBV25-1 to TRBJ2-7; no definite D call. From germline, CDR1 is MGHDK and CDR2 SYGVNS. The CDR3 totals 14 residues. The V gene lost 3 bases and the J gene lost 0 bases, with 9 bases spanning the gap. Here the CDR3 reads CASSERLDSYEQYF. CDR3 DNA: TGTGCCAGCAGTGAGCGGTTAGACTCCTACGAGCAGTACTTC.

In its sample, this clone was seen a few times. J is TRBJ1-6 and V is TRBV6-5; weak D call: TRBD1 (6 bases). The germline CDR1 and CDR2 sequences are MNHEY and SVGAGI. The length of the CDR3 is 15 residues. Trimming took off 0 bases at V and 7 bases at J, with 10 bases between the two ends. The chain's CDR3 is CASSYSGGRNSPLHF. The DNA of the CDR3 is TGTGCCAGCAGTTACTCCGGGGGGCGGAATTCACCCCTCCACTTT.

V is TRBV24-1 and J is TRBJ2-1; maybe TRBD1 (7 bases). The CDR3 length is 14 residues. Germline V CDR1 and CDR2: KGHDR, SFDVKD. Trimming stripped 2 bases from V and 9 bases from J, with 13 bases between. This chain's CDR3 is CATSDYYRGGEQFF. The CDR3 DNA follows: TGTGCCACCAGTGATTATTACAGGGGAGGTGAGCAGTTCTTC.

The genes are TRBV9 and TRBJ1-1, with D perhaps matching TRBD1 (5 bases). In germline, CDR1 is SGDLS, CDR2 YYNGEE. The CDR3 has 14 amino acids. V dropped 2 bases and J dropped 6 bases, with 14 bases sitting between them. The CDR3 spells CASSVGRDAAEAFF. CDR3 coding DNA: TGTGCCAGCAGCGTTGGCAGGGATGCCGCTGAAGCTTTCTTT.